This record looks at one T cell receptor beta chain sequence and its context. Germline assignment: CDR1 SGDLS and CDR2 YYNGEE. The CDR3 covers 16 residues. Trimming took 4 bases from V and 5 from J, leaving 18 bases between them. For TCR beta libraries, roughly 1.9 micrograms of genomic DNA were obtained from cryopreserved PBMCs. The data originate from a study of cytotoxic CD8 clonotypes in ibrutinib-treated CLL. Measured with immunoSEQ multiplex PCR; TCRdb has only the in-frame clones, and not every one. The sample holds some 130,000 clones; 80% to 90% are singletons and the top ten take 3% to 4%. The chain couples TRBV9 to TRBJ2-2; either TRBD1 or TRBD2 may fit D (7 bases each). This TCR came from a human donor with chronic lymphocytic leukemia. Sequenced here: PBMCs, sampled after 24 months of ibrutinib treatment. CDR3 residues: CASSPPRGGVTGELFF. The CDR3 DNA follows: TGTGCCAGCAGCCCGCCCAGGGGGGGAGTAACCGGGGAGCTGTTTTTT.